Presented here are 24 T cell receptor beta chains from one specimen sequenced in a study of cytomegalovirus exposure and HLA in healthy donors. The primer mix had 60 Vbeta and 13 Jbeta primers. The table came from immunoSEQ multiplex PCR; TCRdb's copy has only in-frame clones and leaves some out. The table includes 150,000 to 200,000 clones, almost 85% detected once. Sequences were obtained from PBMCs. The receptor set was obtained from a woman aged 45-65 years in good health and CMV-seronegative.

This chain joins TRBV19 and TRBJ2-7; D not certain. V was trimmed by 5 bases and J by 6 bases, leaving 14 bases between them. Germline CDR1 is LNHDA and CDR2 is SQIVND (reference sequence). The CDR3 is 13 amino acids. The CDR3 here is CASSAIVRSEQYF. The CDR3, as DNA: TGTGCCAGTAGTGCAATTGTACGCAGCGAGCAGTACTTC.

The genes are TRBV10-3 and TRBJ1-1; the D gene is possibly TRBD1 (6 bases). Germline CDR1 is ENHRY and CDR2 is SYGVKD. Trimming stripped 4 bases from V and 2 bases from J, with 14 bases between. This CDR3 is 15 amino acids long. The CDR3 region has the DNA TGTGCCATCAGTGCCACAGGGATGGGAAACACTGAAGCTTTCTTT. It encodes CAISATGMGNTEAFF.

V and J are TRBV2 and TRBJ2-1; 7 positions agree with TRBD1. V was clipped by 9 bases and J by 0 bases; unmatched bases: 5. Germline V CDR1 and CDR2: SNHLY, FYNNEI. The CDR3 length is 14 residues. CDR3 amino acids: CASSRGISYNEQFF. In DNA form, the CDR3 reads TGTGCCAGTTCCAGGGGGATCTCCTACAATGAGCAGTTCTTC.

This chain connects TRBV12-5 to TRBJ2-5, with 13 bases lining up with TRBD2. Germline assignment: CDR1 LGHNT and CDR2 FRNRAP. The CDR3 covers 16 residues. V dropped 5 bases and J dropped 3; count of bases not matched to a gene: 6. The CDR3 spells CASGPGLAGPEETQYF. DNA of the CDR3: TGTGCTAGTGGTCCGGGACTAGCGGGACCAGAAGAGACCCAGTACTTC.

This clone was observed a few times. The V and J genes are TRBV28 and TRBJ1-2, with D hard to call. The CDR3 contains 15 residues. Germline V gene sequence: CDR1 MDHEN, CDR2 SYDVKM. V lost 5 bases, J lost 4 bases, and 17 bases lay in between. The CDR3 loop reads CASSRVNVEIYGYTF. As DNA, the CDR3 is TGTGCCAGCAGTCGCGTCAACGTTGAAATCTATGGCTACACCTTC.

The chain is built from TRBV5-1 and TRBJ1-6, with 7 positions matching TRBD1. CDR3 length: 18 residues. Trimming at V came to 2 bases and at J to 5 bases, leaving 13 bases not matched to a gene. The germline gives CDR1 SGHRS, CDR2 YFSETQ. This chain's CDR3 is CASSFGGGSFLNNSPLHF. CDR3 nucleotides: TGCGCCAGCAGCTTTGGAGGGGGCAGTTTTCTAAATAATTCACCCCTCCACTTT.

The CDR3 bases are TGTGCCAGCAGCTTAGACGGGAGGGCAAATGAGCAGTACTTC. Translation: CASSLDGRANEQYF. V usage is TRBV7-9 and J usage is TRBJ2-7; 8 bases are shared with TRBD2. The junction had 6 bases not matched to a gene; V was cut back by 1 base and J by 7 bases. Looked up from germline, CDR1 is SEHNR and CDR2 is FQNEAQ (reference sequence). This CDR3 contains 14 residues.

The genes are TRBV10-3 and TRBJ1-1; perhaps TRBD1 as D (6 bases). The CDR3 extends over 14 amino acids. V lost 5 bases and J lost 5, with 15 bases in between. The germline V gene encodes CDR1 ENHRY and CDR2 SYGVKD. This CDR3 reads CAISPNGGATEAFF. In DNA form, the CDR3 reads TGTGCCATCAGTCCCAACGGGGGGGCGACTGAAGCTTTCTTT.

The chain recombines TRBV5-1 with TRBJ2-1; 7 bases align to TRBD1. CDR1 SGHRS and CDR2 YFSETQ come from the germline V gene. This CDR3 contains 15 residues. V lost 0 bases and J lost 9; bases outside the gene matches: 9. DNA for the CDR3: TGCGCCAGCAGCTTGGAAGGGGGCTCAACCCGTGAGCAGTTCTTC. This codes for CASSLEGGSTREQFF.

The chain combines TRBV5-4 with TRBJ2-5, with TRBD2 matching over 9 bases. The CDR3 totals 14 residues. The germline V gene encodes CDR1 SGHNT and CDR2 YYREEE (reference sequence). Trimming took 2 bases from V and 5 from J; bases not matched to a gene: 4. CDR3 coding DNA: TGTGCCAGCAGCTTTAGCGGGAGTACGGAGACCCAGTACTTC. Translated: CASSFSGSTETQYF.

The rearrangement links TRBV5-1 to TRBJ2-7; 11 bases map to TRBD1. The V and J ends lost 5 bases and 5 bases, in that order; junction bases with no gene match: 18. The CDR3 has 18 amino acids. CDR1 is SGHRS and CDR2 is YFSETQ in the germline V gene. The CDR3 DNA is TGCGCCAGCAGGGGCGTGGGTTCCGGGACAGGGGGTTTCGACGAGCAGTACTTC. This codes for CASRGVGSGTGGFDEQYF.

The rearrangement joins TRBV7-2 to TRBJ2-7; TRBD2 agrees at 7 bases. Germline V CDR1 and CDR2: SGHTA, FQGNSA. The V gene end was trimmed by 1 base and the J gene end by 3 bases; junction bases not matched to a gene: 9. CDR3 length equals 16 residues. In DNA, the CDR3 is TGTGCCAGCAGCTTAGTTGAGCGGGGCTTAGGCTACGAGCAGTACTTC. It specifies CASSLVERGLGYEQYF.

A note on this clone: The sample holds other DNA sequences that translate to the same CDR3. This sequence joins TRBV5-1 and TRBJ2-7; perhaps TRBD2 as D (5 bases). CDR1 is SGHRS and CDR2 is YFSETQ in the germline V gene. The CDR3 extends over 16 amino acids. The V and J ends lost 4 bases and 5 bases respectively, with 22 bases between them. The CDR3 loop is CASSLAGHWVRNEQYF. The CDR3, as DNA: TGCGCCAGCAGCCTGGCGGGTCACTGGGTTCGGAACGAGCAGTACTTC.

The table lists this clone with many counts. A read error may account for a junction end that differs from germline. The genes are TRBV6-5 and TRBJ2-7; the D gene is possibly TRBD2 (6 bases). Germline loops: CDR1 MNHEY, CDR2 SVGAGI. The CDR3 is 15 residues long. The CDR3 bases are TGTGCCAGCAGTGACTCGGGAGCGTACTCCTACGAGCAGTACTTC. Protein product: CASSDSGAYSYEQYF.

The chain links TRBV20-1 to TRBJ1-4; possible D gene TRBD1, 5 bases. The CDR3 spans 10 residues. CDR1 and CDR2 (germline): DFQATT, SNEGSKA (reference sequence). The CDR3 sequence: CGAYGEKLFF. The DNA of the CDR3 is TGCGGGGCTTACGGCGAAAAACTGTTTTTT.

The rearrangement links TRBV5-1 to TRBJ2-5, with 8 nucleotides matching TRBD1. Per germline, CDR1 SGHRS and CDR2 YFSETQ. Germline trimming cut 5 bases from V and 5 bases from J; bases unmatched to any gene: 8. CDR3 length: 14 amino acids. The CDR3, as DNA: TGCGCCAGCAGTTCCCAGGGGGCTCTGGAGACCCAGTACTTC. Protein sequence: CASSSQGALETQYF.

The J gene is TRBJ2-1, the V gene TRBV29-1; 9 bases are shared with TRBD1. This CDR3 is built from 15 residues. V shed 4 bases, J shed 2 bases, and the junction held 6 bases outside the gene matches. Germline assignment: CDR1 SQVTM and CDR2 ANQGSEA. The CDR3 sequence is CSVGLTGGPYNEQFF. The CDR3 bases are TGCAGCGTTGGGCTAACAGGGGGCCCCTACAATGAGCAGTTCTTC.

The chain couples TRBV7-9 to TRBJ1-1; no definite D call. Trimming pared 0 bases from V and 11 bases from J, leaving 13 bases between. The CDR3 length is 13 residues. Germline-derived CDR1 and CDR2 are SEHNR and FQNEAQ (reference sequence). This CDR3 is CASSLAEGLMAFF. As DNA, the CDR3 is TGTGCCAGCAGCTTAGCAGAGGGCTTGATGGCTTTCTTT.

The CDR3 loop is CASSLFTSGNTGELFF. In DNA form, the CDR3 reads TGTGCCAGCAGTTTATTCACTAGCGGGAACACCGGGGAGCTGTTTTTT. The gene calls are TRBV28 and TRBJ2-2; 8 nucleotides align to TRBD2. The CDR3 runs 16 residues. Germline V gives CDR1 MDHEN, CDR2 SYDVKM. With 1 base clipped from V and 1 base from J, the junction kept 2 bases outside the gene matches.

This chain joins TRBV7-9 and TRBJ2-1; 9 positions match TRBD2. V trimming: 4 bases; J trimming: 9 bases; junction bases outside the gene matches: 13. Germline CDR1 SEHNR, CDR2 FQNEAQ (reference sequence). This CDR3 region has 16 residues. CDR3 amino acids: CASSSTGSGGWGEQFF. In nucleotides, the CDR3 is TGTGCCAGCAGCTCCACCGGTAGCGGGGGATGGGGTGAGCAGTTCTTC.

The chain links TRBV27 to TRBJ2-2; 10 nucleotides align to TRBD2. Germline V lookup: CDR1 MNHEY, CDR2 SMNVEV (reference sequence). The J segment lost 7 bases and the V segment lost 1 base, leaving 3 bases of the junction unmatched. The CDR3 extends over 15 amino acids. CDR3 in DNA: TGTGCCAGCAGTTTATTAGCGGGAGGTTTCGGGGAGCTGTTTTTT. This translates into CASSLLAGGFGELFF.

V gene TRBV9 combines with J gene TRBJ1-1; possible D gene TRBD1, 5 bases. This CDR3 is built from 14 residues. Germline assignment: CDR1 SGDLS and CDR2 YYNGEE. Trimming pared 2 bases from V and 6 bases from J, leaving 14 bases between. The CDR3 nucleotides are TGTGCCAGCAGCGTTGCGACGGGGGAATCTGAAGCTTTCTTT. This translates into CASSVATGESEAFF.

The chain employs TRBV27 and TRBJ2-3, with 7 bases matching TRBD1. V shed 5 bases and J 2 bases; nucleotides not matched to a gene: 10. The CDR3 spans 16 residues. In germline, CDR1 is MNHEY, CDR2 SMNVEV (reference sequence). CDR3 protein: CASSQNPGQLTDTQYF. The DNA of the CDR3 is TGTGCCAGCAGTCAGAACCCGGGACAGCTCACAGATACGCAGTATTTT.

V gene TRBV4-3 combines with J gene TRBJ1-4, with 9 nucleotides matching TRBD1. The CDR3 totals 15 residues. Trimming cost V 3 bases and J 8 bases; bases outside gene matches: 7. Germline V gene sequence: CDR1 LGHNA, CDR2 YSLEER. In DNA form, the CDR3 reads TGCGCCAGCAGCCATGAGGGACAGGGAGTAGAAAAACTGTTTTTT. Protein sequence: CASSHEGQGVEKLFF.